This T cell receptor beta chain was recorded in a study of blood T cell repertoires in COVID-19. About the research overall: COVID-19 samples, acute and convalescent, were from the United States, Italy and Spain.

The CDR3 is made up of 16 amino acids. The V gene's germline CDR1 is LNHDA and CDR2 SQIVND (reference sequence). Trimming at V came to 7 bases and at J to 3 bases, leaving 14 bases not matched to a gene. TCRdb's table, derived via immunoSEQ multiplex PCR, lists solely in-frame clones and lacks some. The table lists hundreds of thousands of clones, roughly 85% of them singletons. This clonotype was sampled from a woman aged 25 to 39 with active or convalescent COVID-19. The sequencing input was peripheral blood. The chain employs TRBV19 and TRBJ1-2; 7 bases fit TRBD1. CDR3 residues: CASIKTGLQLHYGYTF. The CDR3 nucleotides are TGTGCCAGTATTAAGACAGGGTTGCAACTTCACTATGGCTACACCTTC.